This T cell receptor beta chain was observed in a study of neurological immune-mediated disorders (dated by TCRdb to between 2018 and 2021). For the study in its entirety: Among the approximately 34 multiple sclerosis patients, relapsing-remitting MS was present in approximately 31 and secondary progressive MS was present in 3. Peripheral blood TCR-beta repertoires from patients with HTLV-I-associated myelopathy (HAM/TSP), patients with multiple sclerosis, and healthy controls were compared in the study using UMI-based sequencing. Longitudinal samples, technical triplicates and paired sorted CD4+ and CD8+ T-cell subsets, alongside PBMC samples, were included among the approximately 98 TCR-beta libraries. The cohort included about 70 subjects: approximately 14 with HAM/TSP, around 34 with multiple sclerosis, and roughly 20 healthy controls.

Broad study findings and their caveats: No association of the MS cluster with clinical or MRI features was observed, and the need for larger cohorts was stated by the authors. TCR clonal expansion was highest in HAM/TSP patients and lowest in MS patients, with MS patients falling below even healthy controls. No identical CDR3 amino acid sequences were shared among expanded clones across subjects, suggesting private TCR-beta repertoires in all groups. Repertoires from 18 of 34 MS patients were grouped by phylogenetic analysis into a cluster of related CDR3 sequences, suggesting a possible repertoire-level signature.

This clonotype was counted ten times or more. Its binding antigen is unknown. Nothing much larger sits one base from this clone, and base qualities are not available. Unsorted PBMC libraries were generated from 2 million PBMCs stored in RNAlater at -80 °C until RNA extraction. Multiple sclerosis patients were enrolled in a US clinical protocol evaluating disease progression by magnetic resonance imaging. Peripheral blood was subjected to Ficoll-Hypaque density gradient centrifugation to isolate PBMCs, which were then cryopreserved in liquid nitrogen. cDNA was synthesized by template-switch 5'RACE using a primer with a 10-nucleotide random unique molecular identifier that tagged each TCR transcript. Over 200 million TCR-beta sequences, covering 15-18 subjects, were produced in each sequencing run. Total RNA was extracted with the RNeasy kit. Using the KAPA Real-time Library Amplification kit, TCR-beta VDJ regions were amplified with primers for the TCR constant region and the 5'RACE anchor. A first PCR added sample indexes and Illumina adaptors, after which a second PCR increased the library yield. After Ampure bead purification, the roughly 650 bp TCR product was size-selected on a 2% E-gel SizeSelection system. Before pooling, library quality was assessed on a Bioanalyzer, concentration was determined with Qubit, and library quantification was performed with the Kapa Library Quantification kit. Paired-end 2 x 150 bp sequencing of the libraries was performed on an Illumina HiSeq 2500. To increase sequence diversity, about 25-31% phiX was spiked into each library pool. The authors' pipeline ran thus. The UMI-based MiGEC pipeline processed quality-filtered reads and removed over 80% of raw TCR sequences during error correction. IMGT germline references were used for alignment of VDJ genes, and clonotypes were defined by a unique CDR3 amino acid sequence together with V-J genes. Clonal expansion, Shannon diversity and CDR3 relatedness were evaluated with VDJtools (CalcPairwiseDistances, ClusterSamples), while phylogenetic trees were built in CLCbio workbench. A clone was classed as expanded if it had 8 or more unique UMIs, a cutoff based on coefficient-of-variation modelling across technical triplicates. The raw public reads went through TCRdb reprocessing: fastp at Q25, MiXCR clone calling, in-frame beta chains kept. One record per CDR3 amino acid sequence lists the most common genes and DNA. The V and J calls and clone size come from TCRdb's table, not from the authors' own analysis. Present in this sample are roughly 70,000 distinct CDR3 sequences, about 5% of which were seen just once. The ten largest clones add up to around 2.2% of the sample.

The CDR3, from cysteine to phenylalanine, totals 13 residues. The kept DNA is CDR3 alone, 39 bases in frame from the first base. The junction carries 21 bases between V and J, which are trimmed by 11 bases and 8 bases respectively. Via the germline V gene, CDR1 is SGHTA and CDR2 FQGNSA. The chain joins TRBV7-2 to TRBJ1-2, with TRBD1 as a weak D call on 6 bases. This receptor was taken from an older woman with multiple sclerosis. Specimen: PBMCs. The DNA is as follows: TGTGCCGGTTATTGGGGGGCAGGGCTAGGCTACACCTTC. Translated, it gives CAGYWGAGLGYTF. The full variable domain, with segments outside the CDR3 supplied by the reference TRBV7-2 and TRBJ1-2 proteins, appears as GAGVSQSPSNKVTEKGKDVELRCDPISGHTALYWYRQSLGQGLEFLIYFQGNSAPDKSGLPSDRFSAERTGGSVSTLTIQRTQQEDSAVYLCAGYWGAGLGYTFGSGTRLTVV.